This paragraph covers one TCR beta chain sequence. The data belong to a study of control samples from healthy donors and cancer patients. Sequencing used immunoSEQ multiplex PCR; TCRdb keeps in-frame clones, though not all of them. The sample lists fewer than 90,000 clones, nearly 85% occurring once. J lost 5 bases, V lost 0 bases, and 6 bases had no gene match. Germline-derived CDR1 and CDR2 are MNHEY and SMNVEV (reference sequence). The CDR3 runs to 15 residues. V is TRBV27 and J is TRBJ1-2; 7 bases align to TRBD1. Source material: blood. This clonotype originated in a man aged 50 to 60 in good health. CDR3 amino acids: CASSLSGGFVYGYTF. CDR3 nucleotide sequence: TGTGCCAGCAGTTTATCAGGGGGCTTCGTGTATGGCTACACCTTC.